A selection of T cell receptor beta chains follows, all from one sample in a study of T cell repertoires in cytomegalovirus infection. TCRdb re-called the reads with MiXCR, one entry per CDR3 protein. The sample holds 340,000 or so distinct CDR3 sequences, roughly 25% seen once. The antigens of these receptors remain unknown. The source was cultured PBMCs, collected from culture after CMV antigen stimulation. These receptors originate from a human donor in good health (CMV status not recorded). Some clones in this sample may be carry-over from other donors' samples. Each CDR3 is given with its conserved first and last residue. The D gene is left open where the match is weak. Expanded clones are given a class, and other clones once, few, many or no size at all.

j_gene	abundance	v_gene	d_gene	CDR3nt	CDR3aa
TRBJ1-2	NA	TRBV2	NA	TGTGCCAGCAGACAGGAGATCTATGGCTACACCTTC	CASRQEIYGYTF
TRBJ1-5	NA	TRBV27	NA	TGTGCCAGCACCCGCACGGCGATCCCCAATCAGCCCCAGCATTTT	CASTRTAIPNQPQHF
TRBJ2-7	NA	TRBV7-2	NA	TGTGCCAGCAGCTTTTTAAGGAACAGGGCAGGCGAGCAGTACTTC	CASSFLRNRAGEQYF
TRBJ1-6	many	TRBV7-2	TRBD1	TGTGCCAGCAGCTTAAGTAGCGGGACAGCTAATTCACCCCTCCACTTT	CASSLSSGTANSPLHF
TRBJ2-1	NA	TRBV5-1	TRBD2	TGCGCCAGCACCGCTAGCGGGAGCTCCTACAATGAGCAGTTCTTC	CASTASGSSYNEQFF
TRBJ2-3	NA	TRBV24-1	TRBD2	TGTGCCACCAGTGGAGGCGGGAGTTGGACAGATACGCAGTATTTT	CATSGGGSWTDTQYF
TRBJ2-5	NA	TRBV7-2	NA	TGTGTCAGCAGCTTAACAGCGACCCAGTACTTC	CVSSLTATQYF
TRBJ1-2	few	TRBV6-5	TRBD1	TGTGCCAGCAGGGACAGGGCGATTAGAATGAATGGCTACACCTTC	CASRDRAIRMNGYTF
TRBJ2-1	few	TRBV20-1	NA	TGCAGTGCTGGGACGGGGGCCGATAATGAGCAGTTCTTC	CSAGTGADNEQFF
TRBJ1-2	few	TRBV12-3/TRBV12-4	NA	TGTGCCAGCAGTTTAGTACCGACAAGATATGGCTACACCTTC	CASSLVPTRYGYTF
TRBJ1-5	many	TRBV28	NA	TGTGCCAGCAGTTGGGTTGGGGGCAATCAGCCCCAGCATTTT	CASSWVGGNQPQHF
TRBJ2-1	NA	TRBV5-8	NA	TGTGCCAGCATGAAGGGGGGCTCCTCCTACAATGAGCAGTTCTTC	CASMKGGSSYNEQFF
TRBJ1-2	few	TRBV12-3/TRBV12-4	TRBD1	TGTGCCAGCAGTTTAGCCGGGACAGGGGTTAACTATGGCTACACCTTC	CASSLAGTGVNYGYTF
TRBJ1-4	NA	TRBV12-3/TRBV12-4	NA	TGTGCCAGCAGTTTAGGGATCCAGGCAACGGTGTTTTTT	CASSLGIQATVFF
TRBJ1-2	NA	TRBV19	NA	TGTGCCAGTACCACTCAGGGGAACTATGGCTACACCTTC	CASTTQGNYGYTF
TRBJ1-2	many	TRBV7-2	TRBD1	TGTGCCAGCAGCTTAAATACAGGGGATTACTATGGCTACACCTTC	CASSLNTGDYYGYTF
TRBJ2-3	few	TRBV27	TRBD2	TGTGCCAGCAGTTTCCGACTAGCGACGAGCACAGATACGCAGTATTTT	CASSFRLATSTDTQYF
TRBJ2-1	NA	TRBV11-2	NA	TGTGCCAGCAGCCCGAACCGTGGGAGTTCAAACAAGCAGTTCTTC	CASSPNRGSSNKQFF
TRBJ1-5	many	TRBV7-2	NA	TGTGCCAGCAGCACGACACTATATAGCAATCAGCCCCAGCATTTT	CASSTTLYSNQPQHF
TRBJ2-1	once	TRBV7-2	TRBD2	TGTGCCAGCAGCTCCGGACTAGCCCGTCGGTGGAATGAGCAGTTCTTC	CASSSGLARRWNEQFF
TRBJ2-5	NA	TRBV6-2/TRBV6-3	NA	TGTGCCAGCAGCTACTGGTCTGGGGAGACCCAGTACTTC	CASSYWSGETQYF
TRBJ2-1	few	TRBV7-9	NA	TGTGCCAGCAGCTTAGGGGCGCGGGATAGTCTCAATGAGCAGTTCTTC	CASSLGARDSLNEQFF
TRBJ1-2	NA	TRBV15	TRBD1	TGTGCCACCAGCAGGGAGACAGGGGGCGGCTACACCTTC	CATSRETGGGYTF
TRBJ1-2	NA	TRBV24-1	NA	TGTGCCACCAGTGACCAGGACAACGGTTATGGCTACACCTTC	CATSDQDNGYGYTF
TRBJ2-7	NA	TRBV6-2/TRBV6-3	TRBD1	TGTGCCAGCAGTAAGACCCTCACCGGGACAGGGGGCTTGGGGCAGTACTTC	CASSKTLTGTGGLGQYF
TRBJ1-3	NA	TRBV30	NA	TGTGCCTGGAGTCAAGGGTCTGGAAACACCATATATTTT	CAWSQGSGNTIYF
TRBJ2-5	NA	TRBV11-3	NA	TGTGCCAGCAGCGCACGGAGGGACAAAGAGACCCAGTACTTC	CASSARRDKETQYF
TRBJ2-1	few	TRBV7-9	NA	TGTGCCAGCAGCCCACCCCTCTTGGGGACGGTGAATGAGCAGTTCTTC	CASSPPLLGTVNEQFF
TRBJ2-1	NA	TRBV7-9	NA	TGTGCCAGCAGCTTTCGGTACAATGAGCAGTTCTTC	CASSFRYNEQFF
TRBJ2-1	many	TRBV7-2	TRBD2	TGTGCCAGCAGGTCGCCAACACCCAGGGTCGGACTAGCGGGGGGTGAGCAGTTCTTC	CASRSPTPRVGLAGGEQFF
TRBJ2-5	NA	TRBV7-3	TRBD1	TGTGCCAGCAGCCGGACAGGGGCGGGAGAGACCCAGTACTTC	CASSRTGAGETQYF